Shown below are 17 T cell receptor beta chains from a single sample sequenced in a study of OX40 agonist ivuxolimab in advanced cancers. Profiled with immunoSEQ multiplex PCR; TCRdb holds only in-frame clones, not every one. Seen here are tens of thousands of clones, about nine tenths observed once, and the top ten hold approximately 2%. The sample was CD4+ or CD8+ T cells sorted from blood, taken in a trial of the OX40 agonist ivuxolimab. These receptor sequences come from an adult with an advanced solid tumor such as melanoma, head and neck, liver or kidney cancer.

The chain's CDR3 is CASSLRTVVSTGELFF. The CDR3 DNA is TGTGCCAGCAGCTTGAGGACGGTGGTGAGCACCGGGGAGCTGTTTTTT. The chain joins TRBV5-4 to TRBJ2-2, with D unclear. The CDR3 runs to 16 residues. Germline CDR1 and CDR2: SGHNT and YYREEE (reference sequence). V shed 1 base and J shed 4 bases, with 14 bases lying between them.

The chain combines TRBV27 with TRBJ1-5; the D is unclear. The CDR3 has 15 residues. Trimming took off 5 bases at V and 2 bases at J, with 13 bases between the two ends. The V gene's germline CDR1 is MNHEY and CDR2 SMNVEV (reference sequence). In DNA, the CDR3 is TGTGCCAGCAGTCGGACCCCGAGTGGCAATCAGCCCCAGCATTTT. It specifies CASSRTPSGNQPQHF.

This chain connects TRBV6-5 to TRBJ2-3; D tentatively reads TRBD1 or TRBD2 (5 bases each). From germline, CDR1 is MNHEY and CDR2 SVGAGI. There are 15 residues in the CDR3. Trimming left V 7 bases short and J 2 bases short, with 16 bases between. CDR3 DNA sequence: TGTGCCAGCACTTCCGGGACGGCCACCACAGATACGCAGTATTTT. Protein product: CASTSGTATTDTQYF.

V usage is TRBV19 and J usage is TRBJ1-2; D ambiguous. Between the trimmed V and J ends, which lost 2 bases and 7 bases, there was a span of 8 bases. The germline CDR1 and CDR2 sequences are LNHDA and SQIVND (reference sequence). This CDR3 is built from 12 residues. The CDR3 protein is CASSIQGSGYTF. Here the CDR3 DNA reads TGTGCCAGTAGTATACAAGGGTCTGGCTACACCTTC.

CDR3 DNA sequence: TGCGCCAGCAGCCGGCCGGGACAGGGGAACGAGCAGTACTTC. It is translated as CASSRPGQGNEQYF. This chain connects TRBV5-1 to TRBJ2-7; 10 bases align to TRBD1. From germline, CDR1 is SGHRS and CDR2 YFSETQ. This CDR3 has 14 amino acids. The junction had 6 bases not matched to a gene; V was cut back by 4 bases and J by 5 bases.

V and J are TRBV11-2 and TRBJ1-1, with D uncertain. V shed 6 bases and J shed 2 bases, with 10 bases lying between them. Germline V lookup: CDR1 SGHAT, CDR2 FQNNGV. The CDR3 is 13 residues long. The CDR3 nucleotides are TGTGCCAGCAGAAGGCAGGATAACACTGAAGCTTTCTTT. It encodes CASRRQDNTEAFF.

A single count supports this clone. The V and J genes are TRBV18 and TRBJ2-3, with 9 positions matching TRBD2. The J segment lost 4 bases and the V segment lost 1 base, leaving 6 bases of the junction unmatched. Germline V CDR1 and CDR2: KGHSH, LQKENI. CDR3 length: 16 amino acids. The CDR3 bases are TGTGCCAGCTCACCACAAGTTAGCGGGAGTGCAGATACGCAGTATTTT. The encoded protein is CASSPQVSGSADTQYF. The variable domain in full, completed from reference TRBV18 and TRBJ2-3, reads NAGVMQNPRHLVRRRGQEARLRCSPMKGHSHVYWYRQLPEEGLKFMVYLQKENIIDESGMPKERFSAEFPKEGPSILRIQQVVRGDSAAYFCASSPQVSGSADTQYFGPGTRLTVL.

This rearrangement joins TRBV5-8 to TRBJ1-1; D gene unclear. CDR3 size: 13 residues. Germline V lookup: CDR1 SGHTS, CDR2 YDEGEE. Trimming shortened V by 4 bases and J by 0 bases, and 7 bases separated the two germline ends. The CDR3 nucleotides read TGTGCCAGCAGCGTTCGGGTGAACACTGAAGCTTTCTTT. Translation: CASSVRVNTEAFF.

The chain links TRBV5-1 to TRBJ1-2; D is perhaps TRBD1 (5 bases). V lost 4 bases and J lost 5, with 18 bases in between. Germline V lookup: CDR1 SGHRS, CDR2 YFSETQ. The CDR3 covers 15 residues. DNA of the CDR3: TGCGCCAGCAGCGGAGGGGACCGAGGGGCTTATGGCTACACCTTC. Residues: CASSGGDRGAYGYTF.

The genes are TRBV5-1 and TRBJ2-1, with D unclear. Trimming took off 2 bases at V and 6 bases at J, with 6 bases between the two ends. CDR1 is SGHRS, CDR2 YFSETQ, per germline. The CDR3 sequence is 12 residues long. CDR3 bases: TGCGCCAGCAGCTTAGGAGCCAATGAGCAGTTCTTC. This translates into CASSLGANEQFF.

The chain recombines TRBV2 with TRBJ1-5; the D is unclear. The CDR3 runs to 14 residues. Looked up from germline, CDR1 is SNHLY and CDR2 is FYNNEI. V was trimmed by 4 bases and J by 2 bases, leaving 9 bases between them. This CDR3 reads CASSGTPGNQPQHF. Written as DNA, the CDR3 is TGTGCCAGCAGTGGTACTCCCGGCAATCAGCCCCAGCATTTT.

This chain links TRBV6-1 with TRBJ2-7; 8 nucleotides line up with TRBD2. The germline CDR1 and CDR2 sequences are MNHNS and SASEGT. The V gene end was trimmed by 6 bases and the J gene end by 3 bases; junction bases not matched to a gene: 10. CDR3 size: 15 residues. CDR3 bases: TGTGCCAGCAGCTCCTCTAGCGGGCACGTCTACGAGCAGTACTTC. Amino acids: CASSSSSGHVYEQYF.

This clone is categorized as medium-sized. This CDR3 reads CASSRTGAEAFF. The CDR3 nucleotides are TGTGCCAGCAGCAGGACAGGAGCTGAAGCTTTCTTT. This chain connects TRBV7-9 to TRBJ1-1; TRBD1 agrees at 7 bases. After removal of 5 bases from V and 6 bases from J, the junction contained 3 bases not matched to a gene. This CDR3 comprises 12 residues. CDR1 and CDR2 from the germline V gene are SEHNR and FQNEAQ (reference sequence).

The chain has TRBV5-6 and TRBJ2-6, with TRBD1 as a possible D gene (5 bases). This CDR3 is built from 16 residues. CDR1 SGHDT and CDR2 YYEEEE come from the germline V gene. V was cut by 5 bases and J by 0 bases, with 12 bases left in between. For the CDR3, the DNA is TGTGCCAGCAGTCGACAGCTGAGCTCTGGGGCCAACGTCCTGACTTTC. Its translation is CASSRQLSSGANVLTF.

The rearrangement uses TRBV7-2 and TRBJ2-7; 8 bases are a match to TRBD2. The J segment lost 6 bases and the V segment lost 3 bases, leaving 4 bases of the junction unmatched. CDR3 size: 13 residues. From germline, CDR1 is SGHTA and CDR2 FQGNSA. This chain's CDR3 is CASSLGLVGEQYF. The CDR3 nucleotides read TGTGCCAGCAGCTTGGGACTAGTGGGCGAGCAGTACTTC.

V is TRBV27 and J is TRBJ1-5; TRBD1 aligns across 11 bases. The J segment lost 5 bases and the V segment lost 2 bases, leaving 2 bases of the junction unmatched. The CDR3 is 15 amino acids. Germline CDR1 and CDR2: MNHEY and SMNVEV (reference sequence). The CDR3, as DNA: TGTGCCAGCAGTTTAAGGACAGGGGGCGATCAGCCCCAGCATTTT. Translation: CASSLRTGGDQPQHF.

The CDR3 reads CASSPQGGANVLTF. The CDR3 DNA reads as TGTGCCAGCAGCCCTCAAGGGGGGGCCAACGTCCTGACTTTC. The chain employs TRBV13 and TRBJ2-6; D gene uncertain. The germline CDR1 and CDR2 sequences are PRHDT and FYEKMQ (reference sequence). Trimming shortened V by 5 bases and J by 4 bases, and 9 bases separated the two germline ends. The CDR3 sequence is 14 residues long.